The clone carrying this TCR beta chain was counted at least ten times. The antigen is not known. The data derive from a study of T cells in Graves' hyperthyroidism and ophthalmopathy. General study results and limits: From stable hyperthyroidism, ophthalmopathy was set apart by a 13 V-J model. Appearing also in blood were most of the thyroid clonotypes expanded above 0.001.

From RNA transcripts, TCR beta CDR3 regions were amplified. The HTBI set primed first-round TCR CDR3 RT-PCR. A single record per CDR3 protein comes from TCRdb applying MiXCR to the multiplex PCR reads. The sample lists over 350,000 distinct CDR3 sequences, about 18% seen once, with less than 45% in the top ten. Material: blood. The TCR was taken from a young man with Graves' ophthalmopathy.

The CDR3 DNA sequence: TGTGCCAGCAGCCCCCTCGGGCAGGGACGTAATGAAAAACTGTTTTTT. It is translated as CASSPLGQGRNEKLFF. The J gene is TRBJ1-4, the V gene TRBV2; tentatively, D is TRBD1 (5 bases). This CDR3 spans 16 amino acids. V lost 6 bases and J lost 4, with 18 bases in between. CDR1 and CDR2 from the germline V gene are SNHLY and FYNNEI.